A single T cell receptor beta chain is shown here with its context. Which antigen it targets is not known. The sample holds no much larger clone one base away, and base qualities are not on file. Receptor libraries were prepared by the immunoSEQ multiplex PCR assay. For most patients, genomic DNA was isolated with the Qiagen DNeasy Blood and Tissue Kit and shipped frozen to Adaptive Biotechnologies for TCR sequencing. High-throughput TCR-beta CDR3 sequencing of genomic DNA from most patients was performed by Adaptive Biotechnologies. On the authors' methods: Adaptive's ImmunoSEQ software was the source of the TCR sequencing data for roughly 19 patients, while a few other patients were processed with MiXCR and VDJtools. To correct CD4 versus CD8 sorting errors, any sequence found in both subsets at a frequency ratio below 5:1 was removed. CDR3 nucleotide sequences shared by donor and recipient were removed because the origin of these sequences could not be assigned. Alloreactive clones required at least 2-fold expansion over unstimulated cells and minimum CFSE-low frequency of 0.002% (template counts) or 0.001% (read counts). Clones detected in sequenced pre-transplant spleen, lymph node, or MLR CFSE-low populations of the donor or recipient were defined as mappable. Cumulative frequency of alloreactive clones was calculated as a percentage of all sequences weighted by copy number. TCRdb stores this immuneACCESS table with in-frame sequences only. Part of the clones is absent; in the studies checked, under half of the shortfall reflects unresolved V genes, and no reason is known for the rest. For V, J and clone size, that table is used; D and trimming come from the DNA. This sample is represented by 60,000 to 80,000 clones; 90% of them were singletons. The top ten clones comprise roughly 1.3% of the sample.

These data come from a study of graft-versus-host responses after intestinal transplantation (dated by TCRdb to the early 2020s). In the study overall: The transplants that recipients got were multivisceral, liver-intestinal, or isolated intestinal. Of the 20 to 25 intestinal transplant recipients enrolled in the cohort, one of whom was a retransplant, a few patients without pretransplant specimens were excluded. Instead of going to the commercial service, samples from a few later patients were sequenced in-house on an Illumina MiSeq and processed with MiXCR. Alloreactive clones were identified by sequencing pre-transplant mixed lymphocyte reaction products and comparing these products with unstimulated pre-transplant donor and recipient T cells. Bulk TCR-beta CDR3 sequencing was used to track graft-versus-host and host-versus-graft alloreactive T cell clones in the graft, circulation and bone marrow after intestinal transplantation. A peak of at least 4% donor T cells among recipient peripheral blood mononuclear cells was the definition used for donor T cell macrochimerism. Every recipient was given anti-thymocyte globulin induction, then maintenance tacrolimus and steroids for about three years. Results and caveats for the whole study, not just this receptor: The conclusions were limited by the relatively low number and heterogeneity of the intestinal transplant patients. In the allografts of patients with donor T cell macrochimerism, GvH to HvG T cell clonal ratios were high. Peak levels of circulating GvH clones were associated with declines in HvG clones early after transplant. GvH clones were found in recipient bone marrow, and some of the GvH clones appeared earlier in ileal mucosa or blood, which is consistent with an intestinal mucosal origin.

CDR1 and CDR2, looked up from the germline V gene, are SGDLS and YYNGEE. Including the terminal cysteine and phenylalanine, the CDR3 comprises 15 residues. Only the CDR3 portion is preserved as DNA: 45 bases, with reading frame beginning at the first base. Trimming accounts for 3 bases at V and 10 bases at J, while the number of junction bases matched to no gene is 6. The time point label of this sample denotes: cells obtained before transplantation from donor or recipient. CD3+CD4+ and CD3+CD8+ populations were FACS-sorted from unstimulated pre-transplant donor and recipient cells taken from spleen or lymph nodes.

This clonotype was obtained from a human donor who received an intestinal transplant. The rearranged segments are TRBV9 and TRBJ1-6; 11 of the junction bases match TRBD1. The sample was unstimulated CD8+ T cells sorted from spleen or lymph node cells, taken before intestinal transplant. The DNA sequence follows: TGTGCCAGCAGCGCGCCGGGACAGGGGGGATCACCCCTCCACTTT. The translation is CASSAPGQGGSPLHF.